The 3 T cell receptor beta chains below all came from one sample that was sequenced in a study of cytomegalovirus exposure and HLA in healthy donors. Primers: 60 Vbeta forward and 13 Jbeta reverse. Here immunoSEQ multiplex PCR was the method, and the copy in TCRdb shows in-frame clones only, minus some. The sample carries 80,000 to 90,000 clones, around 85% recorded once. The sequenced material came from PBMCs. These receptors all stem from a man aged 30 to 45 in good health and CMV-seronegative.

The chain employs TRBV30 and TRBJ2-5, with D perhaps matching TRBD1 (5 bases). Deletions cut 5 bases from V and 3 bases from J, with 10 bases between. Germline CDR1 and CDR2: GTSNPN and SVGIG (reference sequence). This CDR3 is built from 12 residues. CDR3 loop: CAWALGEETQYF. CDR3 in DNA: TGTGCCTGGGCCCTAGGGGAAGAGACCCAGTACTTC.

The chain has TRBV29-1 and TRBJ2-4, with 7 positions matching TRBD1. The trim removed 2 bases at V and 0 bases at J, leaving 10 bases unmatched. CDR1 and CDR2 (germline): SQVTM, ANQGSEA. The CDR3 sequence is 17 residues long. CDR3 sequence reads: CSVEFPDRTGAKNIQYF. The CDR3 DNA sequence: TGCAGCGTTGAATTCCCGGACAGGACAGGAGCCAAAAACATTCAGTACTTC.

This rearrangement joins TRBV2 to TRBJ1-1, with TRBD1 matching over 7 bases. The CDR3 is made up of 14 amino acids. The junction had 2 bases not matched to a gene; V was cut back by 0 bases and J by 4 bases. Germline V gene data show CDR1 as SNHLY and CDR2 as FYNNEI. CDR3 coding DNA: TGTGCCAGCAGTGAAGCGCCAGGGGGCACTGAAGCTTTCTTT. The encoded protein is CASSEAPGGTEAFF.